The 8 T cell receptor beta chains given below trace back to one sample, sequenced in a study of T cells in Graves' hyperthyroidism and ophthalmopathy. Using RNA transcripts as the source, TCR beta CDR3 regions were amplified. RT-PCR in the first round (using the HTBI primer set) targeted the TCR CDR3. TCRdb reprocessed the multiplex PCR reads with MiXCR, giving one entry per CDR3 protein. Of 300,000 to 400,000 distinct CDR3 sequences listed, about 15% are singletons. Sequencing was done on a sample of blood. The receptors originated from a woman aged 55-69 years with Graves' hyperthyroidism.

In DNA form, the CDR3 reads TGTGCCAGCAGCTTAAGGAGAACCGGGACACGATATTTCCGCGGGGAGACCCAGTACTTC. It codes for CASSLRRTGTRYFRGETQYF. The chain is built from TRBV7-9 and TRBJ2-5, with D tentatively TRBD1 (6 bases). Between the trimmed V and J ends, which lost 2 bases and 5 bases, there was a span of 30 bases. Germline V gene lookup returns CDR1 SEHNR and CDR2 FQNEAQ (reference sequence). The length of the CDR3 is 20 residues.

This clonotype was counted only a few times. This sequence joins TRBV3-1 and TRBJ1-4; 9 nucleotides match TRBD1. The CDR3 totals 14 residues. Trimming at V came to 1 base and at J to 7 bases, leaving 1 base not matched to a gene. The germline V gene encodes CDR1 LGHDT and CDR2 YNNKEL (reference sequence). The CDR3 DNA is TGTGCCAGCAGCCAAGGACAGGGGGGTGAAAAACTGTTTTTT. Protein sequence: CASSQGQGGEKLFF.

This clonotype was counted ten times or more. The rearrangement uses TRBV9 and TRBJ1-5; D is possibly TRBD1 (5 bases). Germline values: CDR1 SGDLS, CDR2 YYNGEE. V dropped 3 bases and J dropped 3 bases, with 7 bases sitting between them. CDR3 length: 13 residues. The CDR3 here is CASSGDYNQPQHF. The CDR3, as DNA: TGTGCCAGCAGCGGGGACTACAATCAGCCCCAGCATTTT.

This clonotype appeared many times. The CDR3 here is CASSDGTPPLNEQFF. The CDR3 bases are TGTGCCAGCAGCGACGGGACACCCCCCCTCAATGAGCAGTTCTTC. The chain joins TRBV7-9 to TRBJ2-1, with D possibly TRBD1 on 6 matching bases. The length of the CDR3 is 15 residues. The V and J ends lost 5 bases and 6 bases respectively, with 17 bases between them. Germline V gene sequence: CDR1 SEHNR, CDR2 FQNEAQ (reference sequence).

The V gene is TRBV19, the J gene TRBJ1-2; TRBD1 matches at 7 bases. Germline loops: CDR1 LNHDA, CDR2 SQIVND (reference sequence). The CDR3 consists of 17 residues. Trimming took 7 bases from V and 2 from J; bases not matched to a gene: 16. DNA for the CDR3: TGTGCCAGTACCGACGGGGACAGCGGGAGGGGGAACTATGGCTACACCTTC. Translation gives CASTDGDSGRGNYGYTF.

This clonotype was picked up many times. This chain uses TRBV11-2 with TRBJ2-3; 10 positions match TRBD1. The V gene end was trimmed by 3 bases and the J gene end by 2 bases; junction bases not matched to a gene: 2. Germline V gene sequence: CDR1 SGHAT, CDR2 FQNNGV. This CDR3 is 15 amino acids long. Written as DNA, the CDR3 is TGTGCCAGCAGCTTCGGACAGGGGGTCACAGATACGCAGTATTTT. This gives the protein CASSFGQGVTDTQYF.

Concerning this clonotype itself: An end of the junction does not agree with germline; a read error may underlie this. The V and J genes are TRBV9 and TRBJ2-2; possibly TRBD2 for D (6 bases). The germline CDR1 and CDR2 sequences are SGDLS and YYNGEE. This CDR3 has 14 amino acids. Here the CDR3 reads CASSVVARGGELVF. As DNA, the CDR3 is TGTGCCAGCAGCGTAGTAGCTAGGGGCGGGGAGCTGGTTTTT.

This clonotype was found many times. The rearrangement links TRBV20-1 to TRBJ2-1; D gene uncertain. Trimming removed 3 bases from V and 1 base from J, with 7 bases in between. Germline CDR1 and CDR2: DFQATT and SNEGSKA (reference sequence). The CDR3 is 13 residues long. The CDR3 DNA reads as TGCAGTGCTAGGATCTATTCCTACAATGAGCAGTTCTTC. Protein product: CSARIYSYNEQFF.